The 15 T cell receptor beta chains listed next were all sequenced from one sample in a study of response to subunit inactivated influenza vaccine. Via MiXCR, TCRdb re-called the RT-PCR reads, giving one row per CDR3 protein. The sample lists hundreds of thousands of distinct CDR3 sequences, around 8% occurring once. The material was PBMCs from blood, obtained around 25 months after vaccination. The receptors were gathered from a man in his fifties or sixties who received an inactivated influenza vaccine.

At least ten counts were recorded for this clonotype. This chain joins TRBV12-3 or TRBV12-4 and TRBJ2-5; D ambiguous. This CDR3 has 12 amino acids. V lost 6 bases and J 7 bases, leaving 12 bases between the germline ends. The CDR3 sequence: CASSLFMGTQYF. CDR3 DNA: TGTGCCAGCAGCCTTTTTATGGGGACCCAGTACTTC.

This clonotype was detected many times. The J gene is TRBJ1-1, the V gene TRBV20-1, with 7 bases aligning to TRBD1. CDR1 and CDR2 (germline): DFQATT, SNEGSKA (reference sequence). The CDR3 contains 15 residues. Trimming took 0 bases from V and 4 from J; bases not matched to a gene: 8. The CDR3, as DNA: TGCAGTGCTAGAGATCGAGGGGACAGCGGCACTGAAGCTTTCTTT. It yields the protein CSARDRGDSGTEAFF.

This clonotype has just a few counts. The V gene is TRBV4-1, the J gene TRBJ1-6; no reliable D call. V gave up 0 bases and J gave up 15 bases, with 9 bases separating them. The CDR3 sequence is 12 residues long. The germline V gene encodes CDR1 MGHRA and CDR2 YSYEKL. The CDR3 reads CASSQDRGYLHF. CDR3 in DNA: TGCGCCAGCAGCCAAGATCGGGGATACCTCCACTTT.

The rearrangement uses TRBV5-1 and TRBJ2-5, with a possible D match to TRBD1 (6 bases). Trimming took 1 base from V and 2 from J, leaving 12 bases between them. Germline V lookup: CDR1 SGHRS, CDR2 YFSETQ. This CDR3 is built from 15 residues. CDR3 protein: CASSLTTGSQETQYF. The CDR3 nucleotides read TGCGCCAGCAGCTTGACTACAGGGTCACAAGAGACCCAGTACTTC.

The rearrangement uses TRBV11-2 and TRBJ2-3; TRBD1 matches at 8 bases. The V gene end was trimmed by 4 bases and the J gene end by 1 base; junction bases not matched to a gene: 4. The CDR3 loop spans 15 amino acids. The germline V gene encodes CDR1 SGHAT and CDR2 FQNNGV. CDR3 residues: CASSSGQGGTDTQYF. The CDR3 DNA is TGTGCCAGCAGCTCAGGACAGGGTGGCACAGATACGCAGTATTTT.

The gene calls are TRBV12-3 or TRBV12-4 and TRBJ2-1, with D perhaps matching TRBD2 (5 bases). This CDR3 is 10 amino acids long. V lost 6 bases and J 15 bases, leaving 12 bases between the germline ends. As DNA, the CDR3 is TGTGCCAGCAGCGGGGAATTCTCGTTCTTC. Its protein is CASSGEFSFF.

The table lists this clonotype with a few counts. CDR3 protein: CASGGRGTDQETQYF. CDR3 coding DNA: TGTGCCAGCGGAGGGAGGGGGACAGACCAAGAGACCCAGTACTTC. The chain links TRBV6-1 to TRBJ2-5; D is tentatively TRBD1 or TRBD2 (7 bases each). The germline V and J ends were trimmed by 8 bases and 0 bases, with 16 bases remaining between them. Germline V lookup: CDR1 MNHNS, CDR2 SASEGT. The CDR3 consists of 15 residues.

The chain has TRBV2 and TRBJ1-4; 7 bases map to TRBD1. Germline V gives CDR1 SNHLY, CDR2 FYNNEI. The trim removed 7 bases at V and 7 bases at J, leaving 6 bases unmatched. The CDR3 runs to 13 residues. The CDR3 DNA reads as TGTGCCAGCATGAGGCAGGGGGGTGAAAAACTGTTTTTT. Amino acids: CASMRQGGEKLFF.

The rearrangement joins TRBV5-1 to TRBJ2-7; tentatively, D is TRBD1 or TRBD2 (5 bases each). Trimming shortened V by 8 bases and J by 6 bases, and 18 bases separated the two germline ends. This CDR3 has 13 residues. Looked up from germline, CDR1 is SGHRS and CDR2 is YFSETQ. The CDR3 bases are TGCGCCAGTCGAGGGGCCTCCGCGGTCGAGCAGTACTTC. Its translation is CASRGASAVEQYF.

This clonotype was detected a few times. V and J are TRBV7-8 and TRBJ2-1; no definite D call. This CDR3 contains 14 residues. Germline V gene lookup returns CDR1 SGHVS and CDR2 FQNEAQ. V was clipped by 5 bases and J by 10 bases, with 18 bases between them. The CDR3 sequence: CASSPWTESNEQFF. The CDR3 region has the DNA TGTGCCAGCAGCCCTTGGACCGAATCGAACGAGCAGTTCTTC.

This sequence joins TRBV4-3 and TRBJ2-7; D call uncertain. The CDR3 is 14 amino acids. Trimming pared 0 bases from V and 2 bases from J, leaving 8 bases between. Germline V gene data show CDR1 as LGHNA and CDR2 as YSLEER. This chain's CDR3 is CASSQDVETYEQYF. Written as DNA, the CDR3 is TGCGCCAGCAGCCAAGACGTGGAGACCTACGAGCAGTACTTC.

This clonotype was counted a few times. J is TRBJ1-5 and V is TRBV2, with 7 bases that match TRBD1. The CDR3 consists of 15 residues. The ends lost 7 bases at V and 3 bases at J; junction bases unmatched: 9. CDR1 SNHLY and CDR2 FYNNEI come from the germline V gene. CDR3 nucleotides: TGTGCCAGCAAGGAAACAGGGGACCTCAATCAGCCCCAGCATTTT. Translated: CASKETGDLNQPQHF.

This clonotype was detected many times. The V call is TRBV20-1, the J call TRBJ2-7; 9 positions agree with TRBD2. The CDR3 has 14 amino acids. The germline CDR1 and CDR2 sequences are DFQATT and SNEGSKA (reference sequence). The V segment lost 6 bases and the J segment 0 bases; nucleotides outside the gene matches: 6. CDR3 sequence (DNA): TGCAGTGCCAATAGCGGGGGATTCTCCTACGAGCAGTACTTC. Protein product: CSANSGGFSYEQYF.

This clonotype came up many times. This chain connects TRBV24-1 to TRBJ2-1; 9 bases match TRBD2. The junction had 6 bases not matched to a gene; V was cut back by 3 bases and J by 4 bases. CDR3 length: 16 residues. The germline V gene encodes CDR1 KGHDR and CDR2 SFDVKD. DNA for the CDR3: TGTGCCACCAGTGATGGAGCGGGGGGACAGTACAATGAGCAGTTCTTC. Encoded protein: CATSDGAGGQYNEQFF.

Turning to this clonotype: A much larger clone differs from this one at a single base, so this may be a read error. This rearrangement joins TRBV9 to TRBJ2-1; D perhaps matches TRBD2 (5 bases). This CDR3 is 11 amino acids long. Germline V lookup: CDR1 SGDLS, CDR2 YYNGEE. Trimming left V 7 bases short and J 8 bases short, with 10 bases between. CDR3 amino acids: CASGIGDEQFF. CDR3 DNA sequence: TGTGCCAGCGGCATCGGGGATGAGCAGTTCTTC. Supplemented by reference TRBV9 and TRBJ2-1, the full variable domain reads DSGVTQTPKHLITATGQRVTLRCSPRSGDLSVYWYQQSLDQGLQFLIQYYNGEERAKGNILERFSAQQFPDLHSELNLSSLELGDSALYFCASGIGDEQFFGPGTRLTVL.